The 11 T cell receptor beta chains reported below all come from one sample, sequenced in a study of neurological immune-mediated disorders. TCRdb independently ran MiXCR on the 5' RACE reads; one entry per CDR3 protein. This table holds about 120,000 distinct CDR3 sequences, around 3% found once. Sequenced material: PBMCs. The receptors shown here come from a young woman with multiple sclerosis.

There are many counts of this clonotype. The V call is TRBV20-1, the J call TRBJ2-1, with a tentative D call TRBD1 (6 bases). Germline CDR1 DFQATT, CDR2 SNEGSKA (reference sequence). The CDR3 extends over 14 amino acids. Trimming left V 3 bases short and J 2 bases short, with 11 bases between. This CDR3 reads CSASRQGPYNEQFF. The DNA of the CDR3 is TGCAGTGCTAGCCGTCAGGGGCCCTACAATGAGCAGTTCTTC.

Many counts were recorded for this clonotype. This sequence joins TRBV10-3 and TRBJ1-5, with TRBD1 as a possible D gene (5 bases). Germline assignment: CDR1 ENHRY and CDR2 SYGVKD. The length of the CDR3 is 13 residues. V lost 10 bases, J lost 5 bases, and 15 bases lay in between. As DNA, the CDR3 is TGTGCCACCCGGGACGCGGGGGATCAGCCCCAGCATTTT. It codes for CATRDAGDQPQHF.

This clonotype occurred many times. The V gene is TRBV6-6, the J gene TRBJ2-1, with a possible D match to TRBD1 (5 bases). Germline CDR1 and CDR2: MNHNY and SVGAGI (reference sequence). The CDR3 consists of 14 residues. V dropped 0 bases and J dropped 8 bases, with 11 bases sitting between them. The CDR3 DNA reads TGTGCCAGCAGTTACTCGGATGGACAATATGAGCAGTTCTTC. Its translation: CASSYSDGQYEQFF.

There are many counts of this clonotype. CDR3 sequence: CASSFSRDQETQYF. In DNA form, the CDR3 reads TGTGCCAGCAGTTTCAGCAGGGACCAAGAGACCCAGTACTTC. This sequence joins TRBV12-3 or TRBV12-4 and TRBJ2-5; a weak D match, TRBD1 (5 bases). Trimming left V 3 bases short and J 0 bases short, with 8 bases between. The CDR3 has 14 residues.

This clonotype was picked up many times. This sequence joins TRBV19 and TRBJ1-1, with 12 bases that match TRBD1. The CDR3 is 16 amino acids. V gave up 5 bases and J gave up 1 base; unmatched junction bases: 5. Germline assignment: CDR1 LNHDA and CDR2 SQIVND (reference sequence). The DNA of the CDR3 is TGTGCCAGTAGTGTCCGGGACAGGGGGCCGAACACTGAAGCTTTCTTT. Amino acid sequence: CASSVRDRGPNTEAFF.

This clonotype has only a few counts. This chain uses TRBV7-6 with TRBJ2-3; TRBD1 might be the D (6 bases). This CDR3 has 13 residues. Germline V CDR1 and CDR2: SGHVS, FNYEAQ. Trimming removed 2 bases at V and 6 bases at J, with 9 bases between. CDR3 sequence (DNA): TGTGCCAGCAGCTTAACAGGGCTCGATACGCAGTATTTT. Translation: CASSLTGLDTQYF.

In this sample, this clonotype turned up many times. Here the CDR3 reads CASSLAGVFEQFF. CDR3 DNA sequence: TGTGCCAGCAGTCTAGCGGGGGTTTTTGAGCAGTTCTTC. The chain has TRBV6-5 and TRBJ2-1; TRBD2 matches 10 bases. V lost 5 bases and J lost 9; bases outside the gene matches: 4. This CDR3 is built from 13 residues. Germline V gene data show CDR1 as MNHEY and CDR2 as SVGAGI.

As regards this clonotype: It may be a read error: a sequence one base away is much more abundant. CDR3 sequence reads: CSVSTGGSSPLNF. As DNA, the CDR3 is TGCAGCGTTTCCACAGGGGGGTCTTCACCCCTCAACTTT. The chain joins TRBV29-1 to TRBJ1-6; 8 nucleotides match TRBD1. There are 13 residues in the CDR3. The V gene's germline CDR1 is SQVTM and CDR2 ANQGSEA. The full variable domain, completed using reference TRBV29-1 and TRBJ1-6, is SAVISQKPSRDICQRGTSLTIQCQVDSQVTMMFWYRQQPGQSLTLIATANQGSEATYESGFVIDKFPISRPNLTFSTLTVSNMSPEDSSIYLCSVSTGGSSPLNFGNGTRLTVT.

This clonotype has a count of ten or more. This chain joins TRBV27 and TRBJ1-2, with 9 nucleotides matching TRBD1. Per the germline V gene, CDR1 is MNHEY and CDR2 is SMNVEV (reference sequence). V was clipped by 3 bases and J by 5 bases; unmatched bases: 7. The CDR3 has 15 residues. CDR3 protein: CASSLEWTGAYGYTF. Here the CDR3 DNA reads TGTGCCAGCAGTTTGGAATGGACAGGGGCTTATGGCTACACCTTC.

This clonotype was seen at least ten times. The chain uses TRBV5-1 and TRBJ2-5, with D unresolved. The CDR3 covers 11 residues. Germline CDR1 and CDR2: SGHRS and YFSETQ. V lost 4 bases and J lost 5, with 6 bases in between. The CDR3 DNA sequence: TGCGCCAGCAGCCCCGGCGAGACCCAGTACTTC. Protein product: CASSPGETQYF.

This clonotype occurred many times. The genes are TRBV15 and TRBJ2-2; TRBD2 might be the D (6 bases). From germline, CDR1 is LNHNV and CDR2 YYDKDF (reference sequence). This CDR3 is built from 16 residues. Trimming stripped 6 bases from V and 6 bases from J, with 20 bases between. The CDR3 nucleotides are TGTGCCACCAGGTCGGGGGTAAACACGGCAGCCGGGGAGCTGTTTTTT. It specifies CATRSGVNTAAGELFF.